The 13 T cell receptor beta chains below come from one sample, sequenced in a study of CD8+ T cells in alopecia areata. In each case, RNA was isolated and then reverse transcribed into cDNA as the sequencing template. Repertoires were generated with immunoSEQ multiplex PCR, while TCRdb's copy carries only in-frame clones and drops some. Seen here are about 120,000 clones, roughly 58% observed once, and the top ten hold under 35%. The treatment: oral pan-JAK inhibitor, 5-10 mg twice daily. Sequencing was performed on CD8+ T cells sorted from blood, taken at week 4, from a patient treated with tofacitinib. The receptors stem from a human donor with alopecia areata.

This clone showed up just a few times. This chain links TRBV30 with TRBJ2-3; 9 positions match TRBD1. There are 11 residues in the CDR3. V shed 7 bases and J 12 bases; nucleotides not matched to a gene: 8. CDR1 GTSNPN and CDR2 SVGIG come from the germline V gene (reference sequence). The CDR3 coding sequence is TGTGCCTCCGAAACGGGACAGGGCCAGTATTTT. Encoded protein: CASETGQGQYF.

The chain couples TRBV15 to TRBJ1-1; D ambiguous. The CDR3 has 13 residues. V gave up 1 base and J gave up 10 bases, with 13 bases separating them. The V gene's germline CDR1 is LNHNV and CDR2 YYDKDF (reference sequence). CDR3 in DNA: TGTGCCACCAGCAGAGCTCGGGCCGACGCAGCTTTCTTT. Its translation is CATSRARADAAFF.

This clone was seen a handful of times. This sequence joins TRBV27 and TRBJ1-5; TRBD1 matches 7 bases. The CDR3 is made up of 14 amino acids. Germline V lookup: CDR1 MNHEY, CDR2 SMNVEV (reference sequence). V shed 6 bases, J shed 5 bases, and the junction held 7 bases outside the gene matches. DNA for the CDR3: TGTGCCAGCAGCTCAGGGGGGACCCATCAGCCCCAGCATTTT. This gives the protein CASSSGGTHQPQHF.

This chain links TRBV18 with TRBJ2-7; D possibly corresponds to TRBD2 (6 bases). Trimming left V 2 bases short and J 5 bases short, with 16 bases between. The CDR3 runs to 15 residues. Germline V gene lookup returns CDR1 KGHSH and CDR2 LQKENI. This CDR3 is CASSPTWGDHHEQYF. The DNA of the CDR3 is TGTGCCAGCTCACCAACCTGGGGGGATCACCACGAGCAGTACTTC.

The J gene is TRBJ2-7, the V gene TRBV13; D is possibly TRBD2 (6 bases). Trimming removed 4 bases at V and 4 bases at J, with 20 bases between. CDR1 is PRHDT, CDR2 FYEKMQ, per germline (reference sequence). This CDR3 has 16 amino acids. As DNA, the CDR3 is TGTGCCAGCAGCTACGGAATGGGGGGAAATCCGTACGAGCAGTACTTC. Protein sequence: CASSYGMGGNPYEQYF.

The chain couples TRBV7-2 to TRBJ2-3; tentative D call: TRBD2 (6 bases). Deletions cut 1 base from V and 6 bases from J, with 11 bases between. This CDR3 is built from 14 residues. Germline CDR1 reads SGHTA; CDR2 reads FQGNSA. This chain's CDR3 is CASSLVGTPDTQYF. CDR3 nucleotides: TGTGCCAGCAGCTTAGTTGGGACTCCTGATACGCAGTATTTT.

The rearrangement uses TRBV5-6 and TRBJ2-2, with D uncertain. This CDR3 spans 12 amino acids. Germline V lookup: CDR1 SGHDT, CDR2 YYEEEE. V was cut by 1 base and J by 6 bases, with 4 bases left in between. CDR3: CASSLHPGELFF. For the CDR3, the DNA is TGTGCCAGCAGCTTGCATCCCGGGGAGCTGTTTTTT. Full variable domain (remainder filled in from reference TRBV5-6 and TRBJ2-2): DAGVTQSPTHLIKTRGQQVTLRCSPKSGHDTVSWYQQALGQGPQFIFQYYEEEERQRGNFPDRFSGHQFPNYSSELNVNALLLGDSALYLCASSLHPGELFFGEGSRLTVL.

This clone was detected a few times. This chain joins TRBV27 and TRBJ2-7; tentative D call: TRBD2 (5 bases). The CDR3 covers 14 residues. CDR1 is MNHEY and CDR2 is SMNVEV in the germline V gene (reference sequence). Trimming took 6 bases from V and 1 from J, leaving 13 bases between them. The CDR3 protein is CASRYNAGSYEQYF. The CDR3 nucleotides read TGTGCCAGCAGATACAATGCGGGTTCCTACGAGCAGTACTTC.

V is TRBV27 and J is TRBJ1-1; a possible D gene is TRBD1 (5 bases). CDR1 is MNHEY and CDR2 is SMNVEV in the germline V gene (reference sequence). Trimming cost V 2 bases and J 0 bases, with 10 bases left between them. The CDR3 runs to 15 residues. CDR3 region: CASSLTGTVNTEAFF. DNA of the CDR3: TGTGCCAGCAGTTTAACCGGGACTGTGAACACTGAAGCTTTCTTT.

A few counts support this clone. This rearrangement joins TRBV27 to TRBJ2-3; D is unresolved. The V and J ends lost 2 bases and 2 bases respectively, with 5 bases between them. CDR1 and CDR2 (germline): MNHEY, SMNVEV (reference sequence). The CDR3 is made up of 13 amino acids. The CDR3 spells CASSLTHTDTQYF. The CDR3 coding sequence is TGTGCCAGCAGTTTAACGCACACAGATACGCAGTATTTT.

A few counts support this clone. The rearrangement uses TRBV30 and TRBJ2-1; D is unclear. Trimming took off 2 bases at V and 8 bases at J, with 4 bases between the two ends. The CDR3 runs 10 residues. The germline gives CDR1 GTSNPN, CDR2 SVGIG (reference sequence). The CDR3 sequence: CAWSIDEQFF. The CDR3 nucleotides are TGTGCCTGGAGTATTGATGAGCAGTTCTTC.

This clone was detected only a few times. The J gene is TRBJ2-6, the V gene TRBV29-1, with a tentative D call TRBD1 (5 bases). V shed 0 bases and J shed 2 bases, with 17 bases lying between them. Per germline, CDR1 SQVTM and CDR2 ANQGSEA. The CDR3 contains 18 residues. CDR3 DNA: TGCAGCGTTGAAGATCTTACGCTGATGGGGCCTGGGGCCAACGTCCTGACTTTC. Residues: CSVEDLTLMGPGANVLTF. The full variable domain, completed using reference TRBV29-1 and TRBJ2-6, is SAVISQKPSRDICQRGTSLTIQCQVDSQVTMMFWYRQQPGQSLTLIATANQGSEATYESGFVIDKFPISRPNLTFSTLTVSNMSPEDSSIYLCSVEDLTLMGPGANVLTFGAGSRLTVL.

This chain joins TRBV13 and TRBJ1-4, with D tentatively TRBD1 (5 bases). Per germline, CDR1 PRHDT and CDR2 FYEKMQ (reference sequence). Trimming cost V 5 bases and J 3 bases, with 13 bases left between them. CDR3 length: 15 amino acids. The CDR3 here is CASSERGRSNEKLFF. In nucleotides, the CDR3 is TGTGCCAGCAGCGAGAGGGGACGCTCTAATGAAAAACTGTTTTTT.